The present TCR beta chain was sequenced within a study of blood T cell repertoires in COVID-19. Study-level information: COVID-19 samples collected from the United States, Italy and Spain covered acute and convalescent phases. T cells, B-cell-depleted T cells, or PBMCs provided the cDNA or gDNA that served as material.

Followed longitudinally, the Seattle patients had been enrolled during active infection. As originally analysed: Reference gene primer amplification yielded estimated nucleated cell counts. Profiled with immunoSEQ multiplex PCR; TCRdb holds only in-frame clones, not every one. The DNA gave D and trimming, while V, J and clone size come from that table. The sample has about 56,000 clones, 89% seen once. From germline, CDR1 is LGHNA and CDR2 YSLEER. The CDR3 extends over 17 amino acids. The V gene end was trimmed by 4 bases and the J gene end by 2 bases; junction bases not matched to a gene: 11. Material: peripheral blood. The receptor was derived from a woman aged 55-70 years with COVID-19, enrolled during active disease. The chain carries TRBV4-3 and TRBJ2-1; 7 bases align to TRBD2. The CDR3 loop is CASSRRTRRGAYNEQFF. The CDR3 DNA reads TGCGCCAGCAGCCGACGGACTAGAAGAGGGGCCTACAATGAGCAGTTCTTC.